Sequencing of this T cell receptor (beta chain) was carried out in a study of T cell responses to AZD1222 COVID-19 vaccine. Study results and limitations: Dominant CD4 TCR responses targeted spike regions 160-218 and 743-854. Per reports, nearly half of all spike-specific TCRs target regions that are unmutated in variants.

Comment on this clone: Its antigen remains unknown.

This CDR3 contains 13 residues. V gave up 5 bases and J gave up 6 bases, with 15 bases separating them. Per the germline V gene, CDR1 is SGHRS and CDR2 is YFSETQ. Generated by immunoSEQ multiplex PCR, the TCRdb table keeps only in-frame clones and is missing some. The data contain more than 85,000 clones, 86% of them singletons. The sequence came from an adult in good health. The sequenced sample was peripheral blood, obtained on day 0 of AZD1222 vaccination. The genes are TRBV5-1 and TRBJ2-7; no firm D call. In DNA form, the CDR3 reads TGCGCCAGCAGGGCTCCAGGAGTCCGCGAGCAGTACTTC. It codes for CASRAPGVREQYF.